This passage covers 23 T cell receptor beta chains from one sample sequenced in a study of blood T cell repertoires in COVID-19. Measured with immunoSEQ multiplex PCR; TCRdb has only the in-frame clones, and not every one. The table records 150,000 or so clones, 80% to 90% of them present only once. The sequenced sample consisted of PBMCs or T cells enriched from blood (not recorded which). The source is a woman aged 50 to 65 who had recovered from COVID-19.

This clone is a singleton in its sample. The V call is TRBV25-1, the J call TRBJ1-4; no firm D call. Germline CDR1 and CDR2: MGHDK and SYGVNS. The CDR3 consists of 15 residues. The ends were cut back, 5 bases at V and 4 bases at J, with 14 bases in the middle. The CDR3 here is CASSPRTDFNEKLFF. Written as DNA, the CDR3 is TGTGCCAGCAGTCCCCGGACGGACTTTAATGAAAAACTGTTTTTT.

The chain joins TRBV7-9 to TRBJ2-1, with 8 bases lining up with TRBD2. Trimming at V came to 1 base and at J to 4 bases, leaving 3 bases not matched to a gene. Looked up from germline, CDR1 is SEHNR and CDR2 is FQNEAQ (reference sequence). The CDR3 loop spans 15 amino acids. This CDR3 is CASSLVAGTYNEQFF. The CDR3 nucleotides are TGTGCCAGCAGCTTAGTAGCGGGGACTTACAATGAGCAGTTCTTC. Full variable domain (outside the CDR3, taken from reference TRBV7-9 and TRBJ2-1): DTGVSQNPRHKITKRGQNVTFRCDPISEHNRLYWYRQTLGQGPEFLTYFQNEAQLEKSRLLSDRFSAERPKGSFSTLEIQRTEQGDSAMYLCASSLVAGTYNEQFFGPGTRLTVL.

J is TRBJ2-3 and V is TRBV24-1; 15 bases match TRBD2. Germline assignment: CDR1 KGHDR and CDR2 SFDVKD. The CDR3 length is 18 residues. V lost 0 bases, J lost 5 bases, and 5 bases stayed unmatched. CDR3 sequence reads: CATSDLTQGLAGGDTQYF. The CDR3 bases are TGTGCCACCAGTGATTTGACCCAGGGACTAGCGGGAGGAGATACGCAGTATTTT.

In DNA form, the CDR3 reads TGTGCCAGCAGCGCCACGGGGAGGGCGACTGAAGCTTTCTTT. The encoded protein is CASSATGRATEAFF. The genes are TRBV7-3 and TRBJ1-1; D ambiguous. V was trimmed by 5 bases and J by 5 bases, leaving 15 bases between them. This CDR3 has 14 amino acids. Germline-derived CDR1 and CDR2 are SGHTA and FQGTGA.

This clone appeared a few times. The chain links TRBV19 to TRBJ2-2; 8 bases line up with TRBD2. Germline V lookup: CDR1 LNHDA, CDR2 SQIVND (reference sequence). CDR3 length: 14 residues. V lost 4 bases and J lost 6; bases outside the gene matches: 4. In nucleotides, the CDR3 is TGTGCCAGTAGTACCTTACTAGCGGCCGGGGAGCTGTTTTTT. It is translated as CASSTLLAAGELFF.

The rearrangement links TRBV28 to TRBJ1-6; TRBD1 is a possible D gene (5 bases). This CDR3 is 14 amino acids long. Germline lookup yields CDR1 MDHEN and CDR2 SYDVKM. Trimming removed 6 bases at V and 6 bases at J, with 12 bases between. CDR3: CASRQTALNSPLHF. The CDR3 nucleotides are TGTGCCAGCAGACAGACAGCGCTTAATTCACCCCTCCACTTT. Complete variable domain (other parts from reference TRBV28 and TRBJ1-6): DVKVTQSSRYLVKRTGEKVFLECVQDMDHENMFWYRQDPGLGLRLIYFSYDVKMKEKGDIPEGYSVSREKKERFSLILESASTNQTSMYLCASRQTALNSPLHFGNGTRLTVT.

The genes are TRBV3-1 (or the pseudogene TRBV3-2) and TRBJ1-4; tentatively, D is TRBD1 (6 bases). CDR3 length equals 16 residues. The V gene's germline CDR1 is LGHDT and CDR2 YNNKEL (reference sequence). V dropped 6 bases and J dropped 0 bases, with 14 bases sitting between them. The CDR3 loop reads CASSKQGVATNEKLFF. Here the CDR3 DNA reads TGTGCCAGCAGTAAACAGGGTGTCGCAACTAATGAAAAACTGTTTTTT.

The chain uses TRBV4-1 and TRBJ2-1; 11 positions agree with TRBD2. V dropped 6 bases and J dropped 7; count of bases not matched to a gene: 8. The CDR3 runs 15 residues. CDR1 and CDR2 (germline): MGHRA, YSYEKL. The CDR3 nucleotides read TGCGCCAGCAGGAGTAGCGGGGGGGGATGGAATGAGCAGTTCTTC. Protein: CASRSSGGGWNEQFF.

J is TRBJ2-3 and V is TRBV18, with 10 bases matching TRBD2. V was clipped by 5 bases and J by 4 bases; unmatched bases: 18. Germline lookup yields CDR1 KGHSH and CDR2 LQKENI. The CDR3 extends over 19 amino acids. In DNA, the CDR3 is TGTGCCAGCTCAAGCCTGCCGATTTTTAGCGGGAGGTCGTCAGATACGCAGTATTTT. Translated, it gives CASSSLPIFSGRSSDTQYF.

The CDR3 DNA reads TGTGCCAGCAGCTTAGACGGAGCCAATCAGCCCCAGCATTTT. Encoded protein: CASSLDGANQPQHF. This chain uses TRBV7-2 with TRBJ1-5; D gene uncertain. Trimming removed 1 base from V and 3 bases from J, with 7 bases in between. The CDR3 sequence is 14 residues long. The germline V gene encodes CDR1 SGHTA and CDR2 FQGNSA.

The chain employs TRBV7-2 and TRBJ2-1; maybe TRBD1 (5 bases). Per germline, CDR1 SGHTA and CDR2 FQGNSA. The CDR3 length is 15 residues. The germline V and J ends were trimmed by 1 base and 8 bases, with 15 bases remaining between them. The CDR3 nucleotides read TGTGCCAGCAGCTTAGGAGGCTCCGTGGGGCATGAGCAGTTCTTC. Translation gives CASSLGGSVGHEQFF.

This sequence joins TRBV27 and TRBJ2-2; 8 bases fit TRBD1. The V and J ends lost 6 bases and 0 bases, in that order; junction bases with no gene match: 0. The CDR3 spans 14 residues. Germline V gene lookup returns CDR1 MNHEY and CDR2 SMNVEV (reference sequence). The CDR3 sequence is CASRDRANTGELFF. The CDR3 DNA is TGTGCCAGCAGGGACAGGGCGAACACCGGGGAGCTGTTTTTT.

In this sample, this clone turned up a few times. The rearrangement joins TRBV5-5 to TRBJ2-2, with 7 bases matching TRBD2. This CDR3 spans 15 amino acids. With 4 bases clipped from V and 0 bases from J, the junction kept 3 bases outside the gene matches. Germline V CDR1 and CDR2: SGHKS, YYEKEE (reference sequence). The CDR3 bases are TGTGCCAGCAGCCCGAGCGGGACGAACACCGGGGAGCTGTTTTTT. Residues: CASSPSGTNTGELFF. Full variable domain (rest looked up from reference TRBV5-5 and TRBJ2-2): DAGVTQSPTHLIKTRGQQVTLRCSPISGHKSVSWYQQVLGQGPQFIFQYYEKEERGRGNFPDRFSARQFPNYSSELNVNALLLGDSALYLCASSPSGTNTGELFFGEGSRLTVL.

The chain combines TRBV7-2 with TRBJ2-3; TRBD2 aligns across 8 bases. CDR1 is SGHTA, CDR2 FQGNSA, per germline. The CDR3 runs to 16 residues. V was pared by 5 bases and J by 0 bases, with 7 bases of the junction left unmatched. The CDR3 sequence: CASSKTSGRSTDTQYF. DNA for the CDR3: TGTGCCAGCAGCAAGACCAGCGGGAGAAGCACAGATACGCAGTATTTT. The full variable domain, rest sourced from reference TRBV7-2 and TRBJ2-3, is GAGVSQSPSNKVTEKGKDVELRCDPISGHTALYWYRQSLGQGLEFLIYFQGNSAPDKSGLPSDRFSAERTGGSVSTLTIQRTQQEDSAVYLCASSKTSGRSTDTQYFGPGTRLTVL.

The table lists this clone with a count of one. The rearrangement uses TRBV7-2 and TRBJ2-3; TRBD2 is a possible D gene (5 bases). Germline V gives CDR1 SGHTA, CDR2 FQGNSA. V was trimmed by 11 bases and J by 4 bases, leaving 19 bases between them. This CDR3 is 14 amino acids long. The CDR3 DNA follows: TGTGCCGCCTTATCGGGATTCAAGGCAGATACGCAGTATTTT. Translation gives CAALSGFKADTQYF.

The chain links TRBV19 to TRBJ2-6, with TRBD2 as a possible D gene (5 bases). The germline gives CDR1 LNHDA, CDR2 SQIVND (reference sequence). This CDR3 spans 18 amino acids. With 1 base removed from V and 0 bases from J, the gap between germline ends came to 13 bases. CDR3 loop: CASSIVLLGDSGANVLTF. The CDR3 bases are TGTGCCAGTAGTATAGTACTTCTCGGGGACTCTGGGGCCAACGTCCTGACTTTC.

J is TRBJ2-7 and V is TRBV4-2; possibly TRBD2 for D (6 bases). Trimming left V 0 bases short and J 5 bases short, with 17 bases between. This CDR3 region has 16 residues. CDR1 LGHNA and CDR2 YNFKEQ come from the germline V gene. The CDR3 protein is CASSQDGTRRADEQYF. The CDR3 coding sequence is TGTGCCAGCAGCCAAGATGGGACTCGCAGGGCAGACGAGCAGTACTTC.

CDR3 in amino acids: CASSPASPGAGELFF. The CDR3 DNA sequence: TGTGCCAGCAGCCCCGCCTCCCCGGGAGCCGGGGAGCTGTTTTTT. The chain is built from TRBV11-1 and TRBJ2-2; D may be TRBD2 (6 bases). This CDR3 contains 15 residues. V was shortened by 5 bases and J by 6 bases, with 16 bases between the two germline ends. Per germline, CDR1 SGHAT and CDR2 FQDESV (reference sequence).

The rearrangement links TRBV19 to TRBJ2-1; perhaps TRBD1 as D (5 bases). In germline, CDR1 is LNHDA, CDR2 SQIVND (reference sequence). The CDR3 is 15 residues long. Between the trimmed V and J ends, which lost 4 bases and 2 bases, there was a span of 12 bases. This chain's CDR3 is CASSTQGGPYNEQFF. For the CDR3, the DNA is TGTGCCAGTAGTACCCAGGGTGGTCCCTACAATGAGCAGTTCTTC.

The chain recombines TRBV2 with TRBJ1-1, with 7 bases lining up with TRBD1. CDR3 length equals 12 residues. The V and J ends lost 6 bases and 8 bases, in that order; junction bases with no gene match: 6. The germline V gene encodes CDR1 SNHLY and CDR2 FYNNEI. The CDR3 loop reads CASSGTGAEAFF. The DNA of the CDR3 is TGTGCCAGCAGCGGAACAGGGGCGGAAGCTTTCTTT.

V is TRBV27 and J is TRBJ1-1; 7 bases align to TRBD1. This CDR3 has 15 amino acids. Germline CDR1 and CDR2: MNHEY and SMNVEV (reference sequence). J gave up 0 bases and V 5 bases, and 6 bases lay outside the gene matches. Here the CDR3 reads CASSPGTALNTEAFF. CDR3 nucleotides: TGTGCCAGCAGTCCTGGGACAGCCTTGAACACTGAAGCTTTCTTT.

The gene calls are TRBV2 and TRBJ1-1, with TRBD1 matching 9 bases. The CDR3 sequence is 16 residues long. V was pared by 4 bases and J by 4 bases, with 10 bases of the junction left unmatched. Germline V gene data show CDR1 as SNHLY and CDR2 as FYNNEI. Here the CDR3 reads CASSGGGTGRGTEAFF. Here the CDR3 DNA reads TGTGCCAGCAGTGGGGGGGGGACAGGGCGTGGCACTGAAGCTTTCTTT. The variable domain in full, with the rest retrieved from reference TRBV2 and TRBJ1-1, is EPEVTQTPSHQVTQMGQEVILRCVPISNHLYFYWYRQILGQKVEFLVSFYNNEISEKSEIFDDQFSVERPDGSNFTLKIRSTKLEDSAMYFCASSGGGTGRGTEAFFGQGTRLTVV.

The chain uses TRBV24-1 and TRBJ2-1; D is possibly TRBD2 (7 bases). CDR1 is KGHDR and CDR2 is SFDVKD in the germline V gene. V lost 5 bases to trimming and J lost 7 bases, with 14 bases between them. This CDR3 is 14 amino acids long. DNA of the CDR3: TGTGCCACCAGTGTGGGGGGGCTGGTGAATGAGCAGTTCTTC. Protein product: CATSVGGLVNEQFF.